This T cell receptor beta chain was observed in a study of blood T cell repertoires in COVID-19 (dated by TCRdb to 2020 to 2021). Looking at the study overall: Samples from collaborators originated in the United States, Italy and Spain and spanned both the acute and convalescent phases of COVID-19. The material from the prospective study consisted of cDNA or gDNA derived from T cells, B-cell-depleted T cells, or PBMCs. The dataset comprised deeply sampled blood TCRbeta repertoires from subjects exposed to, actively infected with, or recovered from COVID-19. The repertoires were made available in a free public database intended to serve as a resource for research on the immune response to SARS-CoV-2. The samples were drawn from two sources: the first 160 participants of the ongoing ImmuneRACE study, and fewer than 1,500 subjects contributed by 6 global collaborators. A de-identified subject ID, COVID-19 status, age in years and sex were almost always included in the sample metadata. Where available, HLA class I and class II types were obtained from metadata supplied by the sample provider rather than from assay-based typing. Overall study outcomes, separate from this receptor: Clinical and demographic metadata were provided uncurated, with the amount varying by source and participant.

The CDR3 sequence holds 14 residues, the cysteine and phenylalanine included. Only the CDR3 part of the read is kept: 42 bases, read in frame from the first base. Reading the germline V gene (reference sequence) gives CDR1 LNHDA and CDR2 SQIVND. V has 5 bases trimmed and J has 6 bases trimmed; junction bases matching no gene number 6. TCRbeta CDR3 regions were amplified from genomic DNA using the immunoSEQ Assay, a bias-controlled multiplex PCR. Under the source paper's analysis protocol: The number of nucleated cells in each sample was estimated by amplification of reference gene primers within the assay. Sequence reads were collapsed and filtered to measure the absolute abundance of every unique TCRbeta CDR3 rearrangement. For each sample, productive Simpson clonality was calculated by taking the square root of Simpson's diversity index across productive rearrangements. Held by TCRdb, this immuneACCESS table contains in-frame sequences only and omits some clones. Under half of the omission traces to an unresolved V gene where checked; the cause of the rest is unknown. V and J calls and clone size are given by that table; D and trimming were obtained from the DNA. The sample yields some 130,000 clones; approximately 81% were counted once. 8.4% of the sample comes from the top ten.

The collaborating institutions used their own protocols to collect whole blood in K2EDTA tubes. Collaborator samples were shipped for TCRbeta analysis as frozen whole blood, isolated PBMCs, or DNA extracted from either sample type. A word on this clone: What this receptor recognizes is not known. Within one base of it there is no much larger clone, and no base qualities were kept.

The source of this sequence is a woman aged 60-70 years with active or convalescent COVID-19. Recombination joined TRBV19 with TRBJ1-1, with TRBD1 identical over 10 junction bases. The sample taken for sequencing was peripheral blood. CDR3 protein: CASSVDRGSAEAFF. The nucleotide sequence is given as TGTGCCAGTAGTGTGGACAGGGGGAGTGCTGAAGCTTTCTTT.